This TCR beta chain was documented in a study of patients and donors after allogeneic stem cell transplantation (dated by TCRdb to about 2020). CDR1 is given as DFQATT and CDR2 as SNEGSKA, both from the germline V gene (reference sequence). The CDR3, cysteine through phenylalanine, is 12 amino acids long. Solely the CDR3 DNA is kept, with 36 bases framed from the first base. V loses 5 bases of germline sequence and J loses 0 bases, and the interval between the two ends is 7 bases. The sample holds a few counts of this clonotype. The antigen it binds to is not known. There are no base qualities to consult, and no much larger clone falls within one base. Libraries were prepared through RT-PCR. TCRdb shows the sequencer as NextSeq 550. TCRdb reprocessed the public reads (quality trimming at Q25 with fastp, clone calling with MiXCR) and kept in-frame beta chains. Rows with a matching CDR3 protein are joined into one entry that keeps the most common DNA and genes. Here the sample has 400,000 to 500,000 distinct CDR3 sequences; roughly 17% occur a single time. Of the sample, just over 7% is held by the ten largest clones.

The chain uses TRBV20-1 and TRBJ2-5; TRBD1 is possibly the D segment (5 matching bases). This receptor was obtained from a human donor who was either an allogeneic HSCT recipient or a stem cell or donor lymphocyte infusion donor (not recorded which). It is not recorded whose cells these are; they may come from a transplant donor. Sequenced: blood, either unsorted or a sorted T cell fraction (not recorded which). The sequenced DNA: TGCAGTGCTGAGACAGACCAAGAGACCCAGTACTTC. Translated, this is CSAETDQETQYF.